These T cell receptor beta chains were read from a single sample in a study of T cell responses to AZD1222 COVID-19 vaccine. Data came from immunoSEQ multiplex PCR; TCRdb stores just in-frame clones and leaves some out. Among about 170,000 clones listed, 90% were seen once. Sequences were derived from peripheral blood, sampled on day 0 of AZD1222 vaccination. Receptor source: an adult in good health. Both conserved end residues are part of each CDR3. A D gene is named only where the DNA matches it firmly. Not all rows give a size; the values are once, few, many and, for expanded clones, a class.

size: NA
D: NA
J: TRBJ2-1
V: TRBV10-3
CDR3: CAISRQSSYNEQFF
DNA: TGTGCCATCAGTCGACAGAGCTCCTACAATGAGCAGTTCTTC

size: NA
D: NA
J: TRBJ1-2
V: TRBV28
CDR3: CASRFGGGDGYTF
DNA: TGTGCCAGCAGATTCGGAGGGGGTGATGGCTACACCTTC

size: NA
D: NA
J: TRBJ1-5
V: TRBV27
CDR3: CASSKQLGSNQPQHF
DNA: TGTGCCAGCAGTAAACAGCTTGGGAGCAATCAGCCCCAGCATTTT

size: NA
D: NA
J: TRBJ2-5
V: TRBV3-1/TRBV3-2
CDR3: CASSAGQETQYF
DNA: TGTGCCAGCTCGGCTGGTCAAGAGACCCAGTACTTC

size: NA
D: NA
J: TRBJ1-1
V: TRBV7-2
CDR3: CASSLGGGSEAFF
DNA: TGTGCCAGCAGCTTAGGTGGGGGCTCTGAAGCTTTCTTT

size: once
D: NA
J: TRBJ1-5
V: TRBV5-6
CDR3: CASSLQGNQPQHF
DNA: TGTGCCAGCAGCTTGCAAGGGAATCAGCCCCAGCATTTT

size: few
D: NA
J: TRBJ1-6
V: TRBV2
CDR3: CASSNRQSSYNSPLHF
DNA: TGTGCCAGCAGTAACCGACAGAGCTCCTATAATTCACCCCTCCACTTT

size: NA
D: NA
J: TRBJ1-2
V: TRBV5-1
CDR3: CASSLGAYGYTF
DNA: TGCGCCAGCAGCTTGGGGGCGTACGGCTACACCTTC

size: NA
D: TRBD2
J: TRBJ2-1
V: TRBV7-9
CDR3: CASSPVAGRDEQFF
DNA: TGTGCCAGCAGCCCTGTAGCGGGGCGGGATGAGCAGTTCTTC

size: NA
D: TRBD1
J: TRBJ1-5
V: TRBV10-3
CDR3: CAISVGTGNQPQHF
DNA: TGTGCCATCAGCGTAGGGACAGGGAATCAGCCCCAGCATTTT